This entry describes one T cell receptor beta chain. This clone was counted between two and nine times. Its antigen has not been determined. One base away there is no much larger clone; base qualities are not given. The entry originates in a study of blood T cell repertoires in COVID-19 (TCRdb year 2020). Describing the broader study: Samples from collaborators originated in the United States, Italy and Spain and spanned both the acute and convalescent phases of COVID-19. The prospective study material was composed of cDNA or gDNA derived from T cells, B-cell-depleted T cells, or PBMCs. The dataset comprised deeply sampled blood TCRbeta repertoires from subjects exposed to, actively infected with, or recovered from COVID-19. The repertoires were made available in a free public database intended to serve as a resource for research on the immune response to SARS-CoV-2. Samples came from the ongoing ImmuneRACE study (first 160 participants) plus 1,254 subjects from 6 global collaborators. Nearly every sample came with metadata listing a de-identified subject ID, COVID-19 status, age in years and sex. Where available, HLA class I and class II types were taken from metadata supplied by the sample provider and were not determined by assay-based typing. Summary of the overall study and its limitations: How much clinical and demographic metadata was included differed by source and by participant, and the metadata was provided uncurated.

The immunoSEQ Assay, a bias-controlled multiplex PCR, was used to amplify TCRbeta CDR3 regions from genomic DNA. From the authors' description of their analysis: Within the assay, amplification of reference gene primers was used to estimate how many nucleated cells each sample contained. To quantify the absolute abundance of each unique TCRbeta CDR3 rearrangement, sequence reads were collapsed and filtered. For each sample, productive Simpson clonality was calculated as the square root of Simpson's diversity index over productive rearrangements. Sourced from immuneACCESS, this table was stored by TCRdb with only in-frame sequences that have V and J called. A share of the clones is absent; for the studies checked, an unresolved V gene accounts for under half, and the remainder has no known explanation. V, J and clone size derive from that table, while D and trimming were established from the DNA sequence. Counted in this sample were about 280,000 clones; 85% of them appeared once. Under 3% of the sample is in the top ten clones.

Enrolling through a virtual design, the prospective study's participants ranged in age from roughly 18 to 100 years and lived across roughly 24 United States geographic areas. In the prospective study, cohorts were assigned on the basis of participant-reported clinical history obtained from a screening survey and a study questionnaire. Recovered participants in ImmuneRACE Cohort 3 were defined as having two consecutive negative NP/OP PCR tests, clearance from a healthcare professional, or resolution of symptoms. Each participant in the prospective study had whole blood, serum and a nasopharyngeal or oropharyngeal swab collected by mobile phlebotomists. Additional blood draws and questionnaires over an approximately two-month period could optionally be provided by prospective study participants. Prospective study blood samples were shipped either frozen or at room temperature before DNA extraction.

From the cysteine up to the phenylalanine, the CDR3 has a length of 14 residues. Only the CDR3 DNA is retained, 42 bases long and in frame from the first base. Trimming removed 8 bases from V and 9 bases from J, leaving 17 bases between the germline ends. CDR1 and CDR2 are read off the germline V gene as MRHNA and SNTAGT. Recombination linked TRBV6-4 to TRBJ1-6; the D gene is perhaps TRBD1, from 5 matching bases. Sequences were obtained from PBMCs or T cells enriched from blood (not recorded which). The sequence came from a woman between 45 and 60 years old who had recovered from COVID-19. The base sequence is TGTGCCAGCGTCCCTGGGGGGGACGGTTCACCCCTCCACTTT. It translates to CASVPGGDGSPLHF.